These T cell receptor beta chains were read from a single sample in a study of T cell repertoires in cytomegalovirus infection. TCRdb re-derived calls from the reads in MiXCR, one entry per CDR3 protein. The sample records 740,000 or so distinct CDR3 sequences, approximately 34% being singletons. The sample consisted of PBMCs. The receptors derive from a human donor in good health (CMV status not recorded). Some clones in this sample may be carry-over from other donors' samples. The CDR3 runs from the conserved cysteine through the conserved F or W. Size is omitted from some rows. Given values are once, few, many or a class for expanded clones.

V,J,size,CDR3
TRBV11-2,TRBJ1-4,few,CASSFPGQGMEKLFF
TRBV7-2,TRBJ2-5,few,CASSRRLAENSPERTQYF
TRBV2,TRBJ2-5,.,CASSVDRGRGETQYF
TRBV28,TRBJ1-1,.,CASSSPGDLTEAFF
TRBV7-8,TRBJ1-2,many,CASSLYTGGGSNYGYTF
TRBV11-1,TRBJ1-2,.,CASSLTLSGNYGYTF
TRBV11-2,TRBJ2-1,.,CASSRTRFEQFF
TRBV28,TRBJ2-4,many,CASTFPTSRGNIQYF
TRBV6-1,TRBJ2-1,many,CASSPPRVMVNEQFF
TRBV7-2,TRBJ1-5,many,CASSLGGGRGSNQPQHF
TRBV28,TRBJ2-2,few,CASIGTGELFF
TRBV15,TRBJ1-5,.,CATSSQGSNQPQHF
TRBV7-2,TRBJ2-5,few,CASSWTGTNLETQYF
TRBV28,TRBJ2-7,.,CASSFGRAAQYF
TRBV12-3/TRBV12-4,TRBJ1-5,few,CASSPVLNQPQHF